The 32 T cell receptor beta chains reported below all come from one sample, sequenced in a study of PD-L1 blockade in urothelial cancer (dated by TCRdb to 2015 to 2018). Receptor libraries were prepared by the immunoSEQ multiplex PCR assay. Not all clones reach the TCRdb copy of this immuneACCESS table, which keeps in-frame sequences only. Checked studies attribute under half of the gap to unresolved V genes and leave the rest unexplained. The sample records about 130,000 clones, 86% of which are singletons. The ten largest clones take up roughly 2.4% of the sample. The sample's time point, from its label and the paper: peripheral blood 6 weeks after treatment start. Material: PBMCs, obtained around atezolizumab (anti-PD-L1) treatment. The receptors come from a man in his fifties with urothelial cancer.

This clone was seen a few times. The V and J genes are TRBV6-4 and TRBJ2-6; D is ambiguous. V lost 0 bases and J 0 bases, leaving 9 bases between the germline ends. There are 17 residues in the CDR3. CDR1 and CDR2 (germline): MRHNA, SNTAGT. The chain's CDR3 is CASSDSSVASGANVLTF. The CDR3 bases are TGTGCCAGCAGTGACTCTTCAGTTGCCTCTGGGGCCAACGTCCTGACTTTC.

The chain couples TRBV28 to TRBJ2-7; D is possibly TRBD1 (6 bases). Germline CDR1 MDHEN, CDR2 SYDVKM. The CDR3 runs 14 residues. V was shortened by 5 bases and J by 3 bases, with 14 bases between the two germline ends. The CDR3 loop reads CASSPQGFDYEQYF. CDR3 coding DNA: TGTGCCAGCAGTCCGCAGGGGTTCGACTACGAGCAGTACTTC. The full variable domain, rest sourced from reference TRBV28 and TRBJ2-7, is DVKVTQSSRYLVKRTGEKVFLECVQDMDHENMFWYRQDPGLGLRLIYFSYDVKMKEKGDIPEGYSVSREKKERFSLILESASTNQTSMYLCASSPQGFDYEQYFGPGTRLTVT.

This rearrangement joins TRBV19 to TRBJ2-3, with TRBD2 matching over 9 bases. V lost 2 bases to trimming and J lost 1 base; unmatched junction nucleotides: 10. The germline gives CDR1 LNHDA, CDR2 SQIVND (reference sequence). The CDR3 loop spans 18 amino acids. In DNA, the CDR3 is TGTGCCAGTAGTATATGGGCTAGCGGGAAGGTTGGCACAGATACGCAGTATTTT. As protein: CASSIWASGKVGTDTQYF. Complete variable domain (other parts from reference TRBV19 and TRBJ2-3): DGGITQSPKYLFRKEGQNVTLSCEQNLNHDAMYWYRQDPGQGLRLIYYSQIVNDFQKGDIAEGYSVSREKKESFPLTVTSAQKNPTAFYLCASSIWASGKVGTDTQYFGPGTRLTVL.

This clone turned up a few times. This chain connects TRBV27 to TRBJ1-6; D possibly corresponds to TRBD1 (5 bases). V dropped 4 bases and J dropped 10 bases, with 11 bases sitting between them. In germline, CDR1 is MNHEY, CDR2 SMNVEV (reference sequence). The CDR3 contains 13 residues. CDR3 region: CASSSRVWSPLHF. CDR3 nucleotide sequence: TGTGCCAGCAGTTCCAGGGTCTGGTCACCCCTCCACTTT.

The chain couples TRBV30 to TRBJ2-7; possibly TRBD2 for D (6 bases). From germline, CDR1 is GTSNPN and CDR2 SVGIG (reference sequence). Trimming removed 0 bases from V and 6 bases from J, with 18 bases in between. CDR3 length: 15 residues. The CDR3 DNA reads TGTGCCTGGAGTGTACTAGCCGTTGGGGTGGGCGAGCAGTACTTC. Encoded protein: CAWSVLAVGVGEQYF. The full variable domain, completed using reference TRBV30 and TRBJ2-7, is SQTIHQWPATLVQPVGSPLSLECTVEGTSNPNLYWYRQAAGRGLQLLFYSVGIGQISSEVPQNLSASRPQDRQFILSSKKLLLSDSGFYLCAWSVLAVGVGEQYFGPGTRLTVT.

The J gene is TRBJ2-7, the V gene TRBV20-1; no clear D gene. The germline CDR1 and CDR2 sequences are DFQATT and SNEGSKA (reference sequence). The germline V and J ends were trimmed by 6 bases and 3 bases, with 9 bases remaining between them. This CDR3 contains 11 residues. This CDR3 reads CSANTGYEQYF. CDR3 nucleotide sequence: TGCAGTGCGAATACTGGCTACGAGCAGTACTTC.

The rearrangement joins TRBV5-8 to TRBJ2-3, with no clear D. CDR1 and CDR2 (germline): SGHTS, YDEGEE. The CDR3 spans 13 residues. Trimming stripped 4 bases from V and 3 bases from J, with 9 bases between. CDR3 loop: CASSTLRTDTQYF. For the CDR3, the DNA is TGTGCCAGCAGCACCCTACGGACAGATACGCAGTATTTT.

This clone showed up just a few times. The chain uses TRBV6-6 and TRBJ1-2; D may be TRBD1 (6 bases). The germline CDR1 and CDR2 sequences are MNHNY and SVGAGI (reference sequence). The CDR3 sequence is 13 residues long. V was pared by 8 bases and J by 8 bases, with 18 bases between. The CDR3 coding sequence is TGTGCCAGCTCACCACAGGGAACGGGGGGCTACACCTTC. Its protein product is CASSPQGTGGYTF.

The chain has TRBV9 and TRBJ2-1; D possibly corresponds to TRBD2 (5 bases). Germline V CDR1 and CDR2: SGDLS, YYNGEE. The germline V and J ends were trimmed by 3 bases and 0 bases, with 13 bases remaining between them. The CDR3 contains 16 residues. Written as DNA, the CDR3 is TGTGCCAGCAGCGCCACCCCCAGCGGCTCCTACAATGAGCAGTTCTTC. This codes for CASSATPSGSYNEQFF.

V is TRBV28 and J is TRBJ2-7; D possibly corresponds to TRBD2 (5 bases). In germline, CDR1 is MDHEN, CDR2 SYDVKM. The CDR3 has 13 amino acids. Trimming shortened V by 6 bases and J by 2 bases, and 11 bases separated the two germline ends. CDR3 DNA sequence: TGTGCCAGCAGGTCCCGGGGTCCCTACGAGCAGTACTTC. This translates into CASRSRGPYEQYF.

This rearrangement joins TRBV9 to TRBJ1-1; the D gene is possibly TRBD1 (6 bases). V shed 0 bases and J shed 1 base, with 7 bases lying between them. This CDR3 contains 14 residues. CDR1 and CDR2 (germline): SGDLS, YYNGEE. Here the CDR3 DNA reads TGTGCCAGCAGCGTAGGGACAGCGAACACTGAAGCTTTCTTT. Translation: CASSVGTANTEAFF.

This chain links TRBV30 with TRBJ2-7, with TRBD2 matching 7 bases. This CDR3 is 11 amino acids long. In germline, CDR1 is GTSNPN, CDR2 SVGIG (reference sequence). V lost 4 bases, J lost 5 bases, and 2 bases stayed unmatched. CDR3: CAWTAGDEQYF. The CDR3 DNA reads TGTGCCTGGACGGCGGGGGACGAGCAGTACTTC.

The chain links TRBV28 to TRBJ2-3; a weak D match, TRBD2 (6 bases). V was trimmed by 6 bases and J by 10 bases, leaving 11 bases between them. The CDR3 extends over 11 amino acids. Per germline, CDR1 MDHEN and CDR2 SYDVKM. CDR3 region: CASRGGRSQYF. Written as DNA, the CDR3 is TGTGCCAGCAGGGGGGGTAGGTCGCAGTATTTT.

The V call is TRBV11-3, the J call TRBJ2-2, with D possibly matching TRBD1 (6 bases). V was shortened by 5 bases and J by 8 bases, with 15 bases between the two germline ends. The CDR3 runs 14 residues. CDR1 is SGHNT and CDR2 is YENEEA in the germline V gene. The DNA for the CDR3 is TGTGCCAGCAGCCATGCACAGGGCGTGGGGGAGCTGTTTTTT. Its translation is CASSHAQGVGELFF.

Of note for this clone: Other DNA sequences in the same sample also yield this CDR3. The rearrangement links TRBV7-3 to TRBJ2-1; D unresolved. This CDR3 region has 13 residues. Germline CDR1 SGHTA, CDR2 FQGTGA. The V gene lost 5 bases and the J gene lost 3 bases, with 8 bases spanning the gap. The CDR3 sequence: CASSPGSYNEQFF. Here the CDR3 DNA reads TGTGCCAGCAGCCCAGGTAGCTACAATGAGCAGTTCTTC.

The rearrangement links TRBV25-1 to TRBJ2-7, with 7 bases matching TRBD1. With V trimmed by 4 bases and J by 3 bases, 9 bases remained unmatched. The CDR3 is 15 amino acids. Germline V lookup: CDR1 MGHDK, CDR2 SYGVNS. The CDR3, as DNA: TGTGCCAGCAGTGTATGGACAGGTCGAGTCTACGAGCAGTACTTC. It translates to CASSVWTGRVYEQYF.

The chain has TRBV18 and TRBJ1-5; TRBD1 matches at 8 bases. This CDR3 is 15 amino acids long. Per the germline V gene, CDR1 is KGHSH and CDR2 is LQKENI. V gave up 3 bases and J gave up 6 bases; unmatched junction bases: 7. The DNA of the CDR3 is TGTGCCAGCTCACCTGGGCAGGGGGCGTTTCAGCCCCAGCATTTT. Translation gives CASSPGQGAFQPQHF.

The chain links TRBV30 to TRBJ1-2; D uncertain. The CDR3 spans 12 residues. V lost 2 bases, J lost 6 bases, and 10 bases lay in between. Looked up from germline, CDR1 is GTSNPN and CDR2 is SVGIG (reference sequence). CDR3: CAWSYRPHGYTF. The DNA for the CDR3 is TGTGCCTGGAGTTACAGACCTCATGGCTACACCTTC.

The rearrangement joins TRBV5-1 to TRBJ2-3; 8 bases map to TRBD2. The CDR3 extends over 16 amino acids. Trimming removed 4 bases from V and 0 bases from J; junction bases left unmatched: 7. Germline CDR1 is SGHRS and CDR2 is YFSETQ. CDR3 sequence reads: CASSPRGTSSTDTQYF. The CDR3 DNA reads as TGCGCCAGCAGCCCCCGAGGGACTAGTAGCACAGATACGCAGTATTTT.

This chain links TRBV30 with TRBJ2-2; 7 bases align to TRBD2. The CDR3 is made up of 15 amino acids. The germline CDR1 and CDR2 sequences are GTSNPN and SVGIG (reference sequence). With V trimmed by 1 base and J by 6 bases, 8 bases remained unmatched. CDR3 protein: CAWSGASGDPGELFF. The CDR3 DNA is TGTGCCTGGAGTGGAGCTAGCGGAGACCCCGGGGAGCTGTTTTTT.

The rearrangement uses TRBV5-4 and TRBJ2-7; maybe TRBD1 (6 bases). V was trimmed by 3 bases and J by 6 bases, leaving 16 bases between them. CDR3 length: 14 amino acids. Germline-derived CDR1 and CDR2 are SGHNT and YYREEE (reference sequence). CDR3 protein: CASSYQKQGGEQYF. The CDR3 DNA reads TGTGCCAGCAGCTACCAAAAACAGGGTGGCGAGCAGTACTTC.

This chain joins TRBV7-9 and TRBJ1-2; 8 bases line up with TRBD1. The CDR3 loop spans 15 amino acids. Germline-derived CDR1 and CDR2 are SEHNR and FQNEAQ (reference sequence). V trimming: 6 bases; J trimming: 3 bases; junction bases outside the gene matches: 9. The CDR3 coding sequence is TGTGCCAGCAGACGGCCAGGGGGCGGCGACTATGGCTACACCTTC. It yields the protein CASRRPGGGDYGYTF.

The V and J genes are TRBV4-1 and TRBJ2-7; 9 nucleotides match TRBD2. Germline V CDR1 and CDR2: MGHRA, YSYEKL. The CDR3 runs 15 residues. Germline trimming cut 1 base from V and 3 bases from J; bases unmatched to any gene: 4. Here the CDR3 reads CASSQAAGGFYEQYF. The CDR3 bases are TGCGCCAGCAGCCAAGCAGCGGGAGGATTCTACGAGCAGTACTTC.

The rearrangement uses TRBV6-1 and TRBJ2-7; 8 bases agree with TRBD2. Germline V gives CDR1 MNHNS, CDR2 SASEGT. There are 14 residues in the CDR3. With 7 bases clipped from V and 2 bases from J, the junction kept 7 bases outside the gene matches. The CDR3 nucleotides read TGTGCCAGCACCGGGGGGGGGATCGCCTACGAGCAGTACTTC. Translated: CASTGGGIAYEQYF.

The chain is built from TRBV7-9 and TRBJ2-1, with 10 bases lining up with TRBD2. Germline CDR1 reads SEHNR; CDR2 reads FQNEAQ (reference sequence). The CDR3 covers 18 residues. V shed 7 bases and J 0 bases; nucleotides not matched to a gene: 12. CDR3 coding DNA: TGTGCCAGCAAATCCCAGCGAGCGGGAGGGGGCTCCTACAATGAGCAGTTCTTC. Translation: CASKSQRAGGGSYNEQFF.

The chain has TRBV28 and TRBJ2-3; 7 bases fit TRBD1. Germline CDR1 and CDR2: MDHEN and SYDVKM. The V gene end was trimmed by 6 bases and the J gene end by 2 bases; junction bases not matched to a gene: 8. CDR3 length: 15 residues. CDR3 DNA sequence: TGTGCCAGCAGCAAAAAGACAGGGTTCACAGATACGCAGTATTTT. The encoded protein is CASSKKTGFTDTQYF.

This clone was seen a few times. This chain joins TRBV6-4 and TRBJ2-3; TRBD2 matches 9 bases. Germline V gives CDR1 MRHNA, CDR2 SNTAGT. CDR3 length equals 15 residues. After removal of 4 bases from V and 0 bases from J, the junction contained 2 bases not matched to a gene. The DNA for the CDR3 is TGTGCCAGCAGTGTCACTAGCGGGAGCACAGATACGCAGTATTTT. Translated: CASSVTSGSTDTQYF.

This rearrangement joins TRBV4-2 to TRBJ2-1; 9 nucleotides align to TRBD2. CDR1 and CDR2 from the germline V gene are LGHNA and YNFKEQ. The CDR3 length is 17 residues. Germline trimming cut 0 bases from V and 7 bases from J; bases unmatched to any gene: 10. CDR3 coding DNA: TGTGCCAGCAGCCAAGATCATGGCGGGAGGGCCTTTAATGAGCAGTTCTTC. Amino acids: CASSQDHGGRAFNEQFF.

The V gene is TRBV28, the J gene TRBJ1-3, with a tentative D call TRBD1 (5 bases). The CDR3 has 16 residues. Germline values: CDR1 MDHEN, CDR2 SYDVKM. Between the trimmed V and J ends, which lost 6 bases and 2 bases, there was a span of 17 bases. The CDR3 region is CASRASRGTPGNTIYF. The CDR3 DNA reads as TGTGCCAGCAGAGCTTCCCGGGGGACTCCTGGAAACACCATATATTTT. The whole variable domain, filled in from reference TRBV28 and TRBJ1-3, reads DVKVTQSSRYLVKRTGEKVFLECVQDMDHENMFWYRQDPGLGLRLIYFSYDVKMKEKGDIPEGYSVSREKKERFSLILESASTNQTSMYLCASRASRGTPGNTIYFGEGSWLTVV.

The chain recombines TRBV18 with TRBJ2-7, with a possible D match to TRBD2 (6 bases). There are 15 residues in the CDR3. Germline CDR1 KGHSH, CDR2 LQKENI. V was cut by 3 bases and J by 3 bases, with 15 bases left in between. As DNA, the CDR3 is TGTGCCAGCTCACCGAATACCCTAGCGAACTACGAGCAGTACTTC. The encoded protein is CASSPNTLANYEQYF.

This chain joins TRBV14 and TRBJ2-7, with 8 bases identical to TRBD1. Germline trimming cut 1 base from V and 3 bases from J; bases unmatched to any gene: 11. The CDR3 loop spans 17 amino acids. Germline CDR1 is SGHDN and CDR2 is FVKESK. This CDR3 reads CASSQALSGTGNYEQYF. CDR3 coding DNA: TGTGCCAGCAGCCAAGCCCTATCTGGGACAGGAAACTACGAGCAGTACTTC.

CDR3 sequence (DNA): TGTGCCAGCAGCCTTTTTAACAGGGGCCATGAGCAGTTCTTC. This codes for CASSLFNRGHEQFF. The chain couples TRBV11-3 to TRBJ2-1, with TRBD1 identical over 7 bases. The CDR3 contains 14 residues. V dropped 5 bases and J dropped 8; count of bases not matched to a gene: 9. Germline V lookup: CDR1 SGHNT, CDR2 YENEEA. The whole variable domain, remainder taken from reference TRBV11-3 and TRBJ2-1, is EAGVVQSPRYKIIEKKQPVAFWCNPISGHNTLYWYLQNLGQGPELLIRYENEEAVDDSQLPKDRFSAERLKGVDSTLKIQPAELGDSAVYLCASSLFNRGHEQFFGPGTRLTVL.